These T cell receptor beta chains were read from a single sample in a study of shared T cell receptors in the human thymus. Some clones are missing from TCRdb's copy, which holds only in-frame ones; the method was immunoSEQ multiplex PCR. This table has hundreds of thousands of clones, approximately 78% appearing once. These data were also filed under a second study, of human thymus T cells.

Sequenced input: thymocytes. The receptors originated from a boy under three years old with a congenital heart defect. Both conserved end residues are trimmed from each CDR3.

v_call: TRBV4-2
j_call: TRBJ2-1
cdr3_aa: ASSHRPGLADYNEQF

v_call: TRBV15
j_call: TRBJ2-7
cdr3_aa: ATSRPRRGKPEQY

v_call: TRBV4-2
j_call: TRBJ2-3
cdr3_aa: ASSQEVPETQY

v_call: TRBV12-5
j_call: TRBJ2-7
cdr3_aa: ASGSTARGTGGSEQY

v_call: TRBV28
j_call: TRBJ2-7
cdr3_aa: ASSSLAGGRTRGSGQY

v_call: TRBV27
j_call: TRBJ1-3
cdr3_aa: ASSPQWRGGSGNTIY

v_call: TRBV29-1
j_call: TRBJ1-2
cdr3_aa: SARGDTDNYGYT

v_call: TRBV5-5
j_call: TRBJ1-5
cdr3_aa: ASAPGGEDQPQH

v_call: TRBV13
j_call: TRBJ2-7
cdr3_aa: ASSYVQGAYEQY

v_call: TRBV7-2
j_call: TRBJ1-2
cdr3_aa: ASSLGTPANYGYT

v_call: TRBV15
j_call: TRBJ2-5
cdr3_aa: ATSRDAKGLHQETQY

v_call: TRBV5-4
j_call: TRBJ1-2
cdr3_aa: ASSPDRGVGYT

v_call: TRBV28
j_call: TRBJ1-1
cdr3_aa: ASSIRQGGRNTEAF

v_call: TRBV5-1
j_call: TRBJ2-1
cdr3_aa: ASSSKAVNEQF

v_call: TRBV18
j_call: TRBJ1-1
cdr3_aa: ASSLRGKGTEAF

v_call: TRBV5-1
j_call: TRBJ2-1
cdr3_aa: ASSQRGSNEQF

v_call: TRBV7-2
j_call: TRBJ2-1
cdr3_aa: ASSSLLAGGPNEQF

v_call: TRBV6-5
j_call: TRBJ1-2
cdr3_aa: ASSSGRQGWDGYT

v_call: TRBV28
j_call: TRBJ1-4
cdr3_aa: ASSRRGTRGGKLF

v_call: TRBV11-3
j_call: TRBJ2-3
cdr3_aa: ASSGVPPDTQY

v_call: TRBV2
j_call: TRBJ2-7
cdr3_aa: ASSEGDGAYEQY

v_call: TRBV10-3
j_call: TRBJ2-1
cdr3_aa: ASRGLSNEQF

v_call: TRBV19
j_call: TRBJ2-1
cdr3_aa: ASSLREILDDEQF

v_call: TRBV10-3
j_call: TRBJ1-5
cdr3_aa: AISDLSGNQPQH

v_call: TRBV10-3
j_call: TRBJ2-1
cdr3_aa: AISESVARNSYNEQF

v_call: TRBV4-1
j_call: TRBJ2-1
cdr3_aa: ASSQEGRLAGSDEQF

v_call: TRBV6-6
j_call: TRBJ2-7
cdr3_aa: ASSQLAGHEQY

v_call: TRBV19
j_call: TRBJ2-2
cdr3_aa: ASSRKRAGGYTGELF

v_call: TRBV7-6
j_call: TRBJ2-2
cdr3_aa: ASSPGVAGELF

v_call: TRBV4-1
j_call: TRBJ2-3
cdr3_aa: ASSQERSGTSTDTQY

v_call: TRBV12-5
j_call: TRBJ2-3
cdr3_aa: ASGPTGPDTQY

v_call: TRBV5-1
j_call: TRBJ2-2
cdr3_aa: ASSGLAVNTGELF

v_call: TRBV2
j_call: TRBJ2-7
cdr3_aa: ASSEALGGGRYEQY

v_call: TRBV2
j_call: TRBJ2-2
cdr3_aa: ASTGENTGELF

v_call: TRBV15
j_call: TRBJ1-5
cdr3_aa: ATSRDLILYSNQPQH

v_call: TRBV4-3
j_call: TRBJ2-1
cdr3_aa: ASSQDGRRSSYNEQF

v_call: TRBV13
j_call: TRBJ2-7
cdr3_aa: ASGTTYEQY

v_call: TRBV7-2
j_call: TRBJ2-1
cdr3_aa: ASSLARGGGLYNEQF

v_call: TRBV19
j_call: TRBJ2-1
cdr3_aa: ASSSLAGGYNEQF

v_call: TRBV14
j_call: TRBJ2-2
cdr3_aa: ASSQDEHNTGELF

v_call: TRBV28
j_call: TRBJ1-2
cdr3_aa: ASSLGRDRGRSYGYT

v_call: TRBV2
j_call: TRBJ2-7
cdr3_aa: ASSEVQRGVEQY

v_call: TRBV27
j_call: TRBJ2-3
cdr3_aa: ASSPGQVTDTQY

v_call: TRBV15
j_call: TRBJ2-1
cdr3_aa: ATSSPSGPYNEQF

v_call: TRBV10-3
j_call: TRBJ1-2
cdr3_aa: AISDFGTENYGYT

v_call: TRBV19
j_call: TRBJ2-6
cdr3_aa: ASTPGLNKGGANVLT

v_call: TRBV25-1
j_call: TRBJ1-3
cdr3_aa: ASSDPDSSGNTIY

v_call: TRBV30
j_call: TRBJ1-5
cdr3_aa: AATRRGEGQPQH

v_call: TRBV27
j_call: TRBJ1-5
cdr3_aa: ASSQGQESNQPQH

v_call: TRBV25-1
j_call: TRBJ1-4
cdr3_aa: ASSVNEKLF

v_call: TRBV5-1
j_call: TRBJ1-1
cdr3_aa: ASSLRTGGETEAF

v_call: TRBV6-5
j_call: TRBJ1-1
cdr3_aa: ASSYSDRENTEAF

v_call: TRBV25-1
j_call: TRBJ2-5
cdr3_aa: ASSPTRAGETQY

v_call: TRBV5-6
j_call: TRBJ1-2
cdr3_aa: ASSWTGNRGYT

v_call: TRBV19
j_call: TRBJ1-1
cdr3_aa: ASSITVRLPEAF

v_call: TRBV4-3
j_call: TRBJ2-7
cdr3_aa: ASSQESRGAYEQY